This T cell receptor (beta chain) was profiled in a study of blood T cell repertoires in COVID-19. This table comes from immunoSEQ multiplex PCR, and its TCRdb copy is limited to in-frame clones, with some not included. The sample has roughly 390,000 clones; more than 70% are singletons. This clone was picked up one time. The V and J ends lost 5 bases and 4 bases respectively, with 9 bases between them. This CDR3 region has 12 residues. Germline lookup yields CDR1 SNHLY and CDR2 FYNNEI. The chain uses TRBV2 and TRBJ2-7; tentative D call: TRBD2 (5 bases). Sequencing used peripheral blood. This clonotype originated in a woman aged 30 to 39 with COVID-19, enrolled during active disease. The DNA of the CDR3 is TGTGCCAGCAGTAGGGAGAGTTACGAGCAGTACTTC. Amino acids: CASSRESYEQYF.